The 9 T cell receptor beta chains presented below share a single source sample, sequenced in a study of Ad26.COV2.S vaccination and SARS-CoV-2 variants. Treatment described: around 19 received Ad26.COV2.S at low or high dose, single or two shots; roughly five received placebo; per-sample allocation not given. All samples were drawn on day 63, counting from the first vaccine or placebo injection. Repertoires were generated with immunoSEQ multiplex PCR, while TCRdb's copy carries only in-frame clones and drops some. The sample yields fewer than 900,000 clones, roughly 90% seen once. Sequencing was performed on peripheral blood, taken in a trial of Ad26.COV2.S vaccine versus placebo. Receptors originate from a person aged 18-60 years who received the Ad26.COV2.S COVID-19 vaccine or a placebo.

This clone was recorded only once. This chain joins TRBV30 and TRBJ2-7, with TRBD1 identical over 10 bases. The CDR3 length is 15 residues. V lost 4 bases and J lost 3; bases outside the gene matches: 9. Germline-derived CDR1 and CDR2 are GTSNPN and SVGIG (reference sequence). The CDR3 bases are TGTGCCTGGAACCGGGGACAGGGGTTAGGCTACGAGCAGTACTTC. Protein sequence: CAWNRGQGLGYEQYF.

The chain combines TRBV7-2 with TRBJ1-1; perhaps TRBD1 as D (5 bases). The CDR3 covers 14 residues. V shed 6 bases and J shed 1 base, with 12 bases lying between them. Germline CDR1 reads SGHTA; CDR2 reads FQGNSA. The CDR3 sequence is CASRTGGANTEAFF. CDR3 DNA sequence: TGTGCCAGCAGAACCGGCGGGGCGAACACTGAAGCTTTCTTT. The variable domain in full, with the rest retrieved from reference TRBV7-2 and TRBJ1-1, is GAGVSQSPSNKVTEKGKDVELRCDPISGHTALYWYRQSLGQGLEFLIYFQGNSAPDKSGLPSDRFSAERTGGSVSTLTIQRTQQEDSAVYLCASRTGGANTEAFFGQGTRLTVV.

The rearrangement uses TRBV6-5 and TRBJ2-5, with 10 bases that match TRBD2. The V gene end was trimmed by 8 bases and the J gene end by 5 bases; junction bases not matched to a gene: 8. Germline V gene sequence: CDR1 MNHEY, CDR2 SVGAGI. This CDR3 contains 14 residues. In DNA, the CDR3 is TGTGCCAGCCGAGGGCTAGCGGGAGTGGAGACCCAGTACTTC. It is translated as CASRGLAGVETQYF.

A few counts support this clone. The V and J genes are TRBV6-6 and TRBJ2-5; D is perhaps TRBD1 or TRBD2 (6 bases each). This CDR3 has 15 residues. The germline CDR1 and CDR2 sequences are MNHNY and SVGAGI (reference sequence). The V gene lost 5 bases and the J gene lost 4 bases, with 17 bases spanning the gap. CDR3 residues: CASSPPGARGETQYF. The CDR3 DNA sequence: TGTGCCAGCAGTCCCCCAGGGGCGCGGGGAGAGACCCAGTACTTC.

The chain uses TRBV24-1 and TRBJ1-4, with 11 bases aligning to TRBD1. CDR1 is KGHDR, CDR2 SFDVKD, per germline. The V segment lost 5 bases and the J segment 7 bases; nucleotides outside the gene matches: 5. The CDR3 is 15 residues long. The CDR3 DNA follows: TGTGCCACCAGTGGGGGACAGGGGGTAGGTGAAAAACTGTTTTTT. This gives the protein CATSGGQGVGEKLFF.

Regarding this clone: Sequence at one end of the junction differs from germline and may be a read error. This chain connects TRBV6-5 to TRBJ2-1; 13 bases match TRBD2. The CDR3 loop spans 15 amino acids. The germline V gene has CDR1 MNHEY and CDR2 SVGAGI. CDR3 amino acids: CASSSPGLAGRLLLF. CDR3 nucleotide sequence: TGTGCCAGCAGTTCACCGGGACTAGCGGGGAGGCTCCTGCTCTTC.

The chain uses TRBV18 and TRBJ2-6; 9 positions agree with TRBD1. The V gene end was trimmed by 5 bases and the J gene end by 4 bases; junction bases not matched to a gene: 9. The CDR3 contains 17 residues. The V gene's germline CDR1 is KGHSH and CDR2 LQKENI. The CDR3 coding sequence is TGTGCCAGCTCATCACTGGGGACAGGGTCGGGGGCCAACGTCCTGACTTTC. Residues: CASSSLGTGSGANVLTF.

This chain uses TRBV3-1 (or the pseudogene TRBV3-2) with TRBJ1-6, with TRBD1 matching over 9 bases. Losses at the gene ends were 1 base for V and 11 bases for J; bases not matched to a gene: 9. Germline CDR1 reads LGHDT; CDR2 reads YNNKEL (reference sequence). The CDR3 is 16 residues long. The CDR3 region has the DNA TGTGCCAGCAGCCAAGCGGGGACAGGGCGTGGGGCACCCCTCCACTTT. Its protein product is CASSQAGTGRGAPLHF.

The chain is built from TRBV7-7 and TRBJ2-2, with 12 nucleotides matching TRBD2. The CDR3 contains 17 residues. Germline V lookup: CDR1 SSHAT, CDR2 FNYEAQ (reference sequence). Trimming removed 5 bases from V and 0 bases from J; junction bases left unmatched: 4. The CDR3: CASSTGLAGTNTGELFF. CDR3 DNA: TGTGCCAGCAGCACCGGACTAGCGGGGACGAACACCGGGGAGCTGTTTTTT.